These 25 T cell receptor beta chains originate from one sample sequenced in a study of regulatory T cells in long-lasting Graves disease. Time point indicated: persistent/refractory GD, antithyroid drugs over 5 years with positive TRAb. The TCR library used RNA extracted from PBMCs. In building TCR beta libraries, iRepertoire HTBI primers were used together with Arm-PCR of CDR3 regions. Using its own MiXCR run on the multiplex PCR reads, TCRdb lists one record per CDR3 protein. The sample holds 500,000 to 800,000 distinct CDR3 sequences, approximately 31% seen once. Material: peripheral blood mononuclear cells (PBMCs), obtained when the disease was refractory, from a patient treated with antithyroid drugs. The receptor set was obtained from a female donor with Graves disease.

Only a few counts were recorded for this clonotype. The chain uses TRBV6-1 and TRBJ1-2; D gene ambiguous. Trimming cost V 8 bases and J 1 base, with 8 bases left between them. Germline V gene sequence: CDR1 MNHNS, CDR2 SASEGT. There are 12 residues in the CDR3. The CDR3 spells CASGRNNYGYTF. The CDR3 bases are TGTGCCAGCGGGAGAAATAACTATGGCTACACCTTC.

A few counts support this clonotype. V and J are TRBV7-9 and TRBJ1-6; D not certain. Trimming took 6 bases from V and 0 from J, leaving 18 bases between them. Germline CDR1 is SEHNR and CDR2 is FQNEAQ (reference sequence). This CDR3 is built from 18 residues. Here the CDR3 reads CASSLSKDPSSYNSPLHF. The CDR3 nucleotides read TGTGCCAGCAGTCTAAGCAAGGACCCGAGCTCCTATAATTCACCCCTCCACTTT.

This clonotype was seen more than once but under ten times. The chain links TRBV6-2 or TRBV6-3 to TRBJ1-1; 8 nucleotides match TRBD1. CDR1 MNHEY and CDR2 SVGEGT come from the germline V gene. V shed 6 bases, J shed 10 bases, and the junction held 10 bases outside the gene matches. The CDR3 contains 13 residues. This CDR3 reads CASRYRDRKGAFF. The CDR3 coding sequence is TGTGCCAGCAGATACCGGGACAGGAAAGGAGCTTTCTTT.

CDR3 in DNA: TGTGCCAGCAGTTTAACAGTGGGACAGCCCTCCGGGCAGTTCTTC. Its translation is CASSLTVGQPSGQFF. The J gene is TRBJ2-1, the V gene TRBV28; the match to TRBD1 covers 7 bases. The CDR3 contains 15 residues. The germline V gene has CDR1 MDHEN and CDR2 SYDVKM. The junction had 13 bases not matched to a gene; V was cut back by 2 bases and J by 12 bases.

The rearrangement joins TRBV29-1 to TRBJ2-2; no definite D call. Trimming took off 1 base at V and 0 bases at J, with 9 bases between the two ends. CDR1 SQVTM and CDR2 ANQGSEA come from the germline V gene. The CDR3 has 15 amino acids. The CDR3 is CSVEGEQTNTGELFF. The CDR3 nucleotides read TGCAGCGTTGAAGGAGAACAGACGAACACCGGGGAGCTGTTTTTT.

This clonotype was seen ten or more times. The chain combines TRBV2 with TRBJ1-5; D unresolved. The CDR3 has 13 residues. V was cut by 4 bases and J by 1 base, with 5 bases left in between. Germline V gene data show CDR1 as SNHLY and CDR2 as FYNNEI. CDR3 nucleotides: TGTGCCAGCAGTGTAGCCAGCAATCAGCCCCAGCATTTT. It encodes CASSVASNQPQHF.

The chain uses TRBV7-2 and TRBJ2-7, with unresolved D. Per germline, CDR1 SGHTA and CDR2 FQGNSA. The CDR3 contains 15 residues. Trimming stripped 4 bases from V and 0 bases from J, with 13 bases between. CDR3 amino acids: CASSSWTASSYEQYF. As DNA, the CDR3 is TGTGCCAGCAGCTCGTGGACCGCCAGCTCCTACGAGCAGTACTTC.

This clonotype was picked up a small number of times. This chain joins TRBV20-1 and TRBJ1-1; D unclear. The CDR3 consists of 13 residues. Trimming took 3 bases from V and 1 from J, leaving 9 bases between them. Germline assignment: CDR1 DFQATT and CDR2 SNEGSKA (reference sequence). The CDR3 nucleotides read TGCAGTGCTAGCCCCCGAGGGAACACTGAAGCTTTCTTT. Protein sequence: CSASPRGNTEAFF.

The rearrangement links TRBV9 to TRBJ2-5; D is unresolved. V lost 0 bases to trimming and J lost 5 bases, with 11 bases between them. The CDR3 loop spans 14 amino acids. CDR1 SGDLS and CDR2 YYNGEE come from the germline V gene. The CDR3 DNA is TGTGCCAGCAGCGTAGACCCCCTAGGGGAGACCCAGTACTTC. Residues: CASSVDPLGETQYF.

The genes are TRBV4-1 and TRBJ2-5; D is uncertain. The CDR3 runs 13 residues. From germline, CDR1 is MGHRA and CDR2 YSYEKL. The V and J ends lost 4 bases and 4 bases respectively, with 10 bases between them. The CDR3 DNA reads as TGCGCCAGCAGCCCCCGCCTCACAGAGACCCAGTACTTC. The encoded protein is CASSPRLTETQYF.

This chain links TRBV11-2 with TRBJ2-7; D gene uncertain. Trimming took off 0 bases at V and 6 bases at J, with 12 bases between the two ends. Germline V lookup: CDR1 SGHAT, CDR2 FQNNGV. The CDR3 length is 14 residues. The CDR3 DNA follows: TGTGCCAGCAGCTTAGATTGGCCACCTGCCGAGCAGTACTTC. Amino acids: CASSLDWPPAEQYF.

In its sample, this clonotype was seen a few times. V gene TRBV6-1 combines with J gene TRBJ2-6; TRBD1 matches at 8 bases. CDR3 size: 18 residues. The germline CDR1 and CDR2 sequences are MNHNS and SASEGT. Trimming took 6 bases from V and 0 from J; bases not matched to a gene: 10. CDR3 in amino acids: CASRAWTGSLSGANVLTF. The CDR3 bases are TGTGCCAGCAGGGCGTGGACAGGGTCCCTCTCTGGGGCCAACGTCCTGACTTTC.

This clonotype is a singleton in its sample. The chain is built from TRBV6-1 and TRBJ1-5, with D perhaps TRBD1 (5 bases). Germline assignment: CDR1 MNHNS and CDR2 SASEGT. This CDR3 spans 15 amino acids. The V end was cut by 0 bases, the J end by 7 bases, with 13 bases between. Written as DNA, the CDR3 is TGTGCCAGCAGTGAAGCGAGGGCAGGGCGACAGCCCCAGCATTTT. Protein: CASSEARAGRQPQHF.

A few counts support this clonotype. The chain employs TRBV20-1 and TRBJ2-2; no definite D call. CDR3 length: 12 residues. Germline-derived CDR1 and CDR2 are DFQATT and SNEGSKA (reference sequence). V was cut by 7 bases and J by 0 bases, with 6 bases left in between. DNA of the CDR3: TGCAGTGTATCGCCGAACACCGGGGAGCTGTTTTTT. Amino acids: CSVSPNTGELFF.

This chain links TRBV7-3 with TRBJ1-1; TRBD1 matches 7 bases. J lost 0 bases, V lost 6 bases, and 7 bases had no gene match. CDR1 and CDR2 from the germline V gene are SGHTA and FQGTGA. CDR3 size: 15 residues. The CDR3 sequence: CASSDRDSMNTEAFF. The CDR3 coding sequence is TGTGCCAGCAGTGATCGGGACAGCATGAACACTGAAGCTTTCTTT.

Here the CDR3 DNA reads TGTGCCAGTAGACCGCCGGACGTGTCTAATTCACCCCTCCACTTT. Its translation: CASRPPDVSNSPLHF. The J gene is TRBJ1-6, the V gene TRBV19; D uncertain. V was trimmed by 6 bases and J by 6 bases, leaving 15 bases between them. The CDR3 contains 15 residues. Germline V gene sequence: CDR1 LNHDA, CDR2 SQIVND (reference sequence).

The chain combines TRBV30 with TRBJ2-7, with unresolved D. Trimming took off 0 bases at V and 0 bases at J, with 9 bases between the two ends. Germline V gene lookup returns CDR1 GTSNPN and CDR2 SVGIG (reference sequence). This CDR3 comprises 14 residues. The chain's CDR3 is CAWSVGRYSYEQYF. The CDR3 DNA sequence: TGTGCCTGGAGTGTCGGCAGATACTCCTACGAGCAGTACTTC.

This chain's CDR3 is CASSLEGFNTEAFF. As DNA, the CDR3 is TGTGCCAGCAGCTTGGAGGGTTTCAACACTGAAGCTTTCTTT. The chain is built from TRBV7-2 and TRBJ1-1, with D hard to call. Germline V gene data show CDR1 as SGHTA and CDR2 as FQGNSA. Trimming took off 3 bases at V and 2 bases at J, with 10 bases between the two ends. The length of the CDR3 is 14 residues.

This clonotype occurred a few times. This chain links TRBV30 with TRBJ1-2; the D gene is possibly TRBD1 (6 bases). Germline V gene lookup returns CDR1 GTSNPN and CDR2 SVGIG (reference sequence). V was trimmed by 4 bases and J by 4 bases, leaving 16 bases between them. This CDR3 comprises 14 residues. DNA for the CDR3: TGTGCCTGGACCCCAGGGGCCTTTGGCTATGGCTACACCTTC. Translation: CAWTPGAFGYGYTF.

The chain combines TRBV30 with TRBJ1-1, with 7 bases fitting TRBD1. CDR1 is GTSNPN, CDR2 SVGIG, per germline (reference sequence). V lost 4 bases and J lost 2; bases outside the gene matches: 7. CDR3 size: 14 residues. Written as DNA, the CDR3 is TGTGCCTGGAACCTCGGACAGGTAAACACTGAAGCTTTCTTT. As protein: CAWNLGQVNTEAFF.

This clonotype showed up many times. The CDR3 DNA follows: TGTGCCAGCAGTCCCGGGGAGGGACTGACCCAAGAGACCCAGTACTTC. This translates into CASSPGEGLTQETQYF. V is TRBV12-3 or TRBV12-4 and J is TRBJ2-5; 7 positions agree with TRBD2. This CDR3 spans 16 amino acids. With 5 bases clipped from V and 1 base from J, the junction kept 10 bases outside the gene matches.

V gene TRBV30 combines with J gene TRBJ2-5; D is unresolved. The CDR3 covers 13 residues. Trimming left V 2 bases short and J 5 bases short, with 12 bases between. The germline CDR1 and CDR2 sequences are GTSNPN and SVGIG (reference sequence). The CDR3 region is CAWSSGHLETQYF. For the CDR3, the DNA is TGTGCCTGGAGTTCTGGGCATTTGGAGACCCAGTACTTC.

V and J are TRBV29-1 and TRBJ1-1, with TRBD1 as a possible D gene (6 bases). Germline-derived CDR1 and CDR2 are SQVTM and ANQGSEA. The V end lost 5 bases, the J end lost 4 bases, and 14 bases lay between the germline ends. The CDR3 extends over 13 amino acids. The CDR3 protein is CSVPSPRGTEAFF. The DNA for the CDR3 is TGCAGCGTTCCTTCCCCCAGGGGCACTGAAGCTTTCTTT.

In this sample, this clonotype turned up a few times. V gene TRBV27 combines with J gene TRBJ1-6; D is unclear. The length of the CDR3 is 11 residues. Trimming removed 9 bases from V and 7 bases from J, with 7 bases in between. The germline gives CDR1 MNHEY, CDR2 SMNVEV (reference sequence). The CDR3 nucleotides read TGTGCCAGGACCGACAATTCACCCCTCCACTTT. Its translation is CARTDNSPLHF.

This rearrangement joins TRBV19 to TRBJ2-7; D is possibly TRBD1 or TRBD2 (6 bases each). V was cut by 1 base and J by 1 base, with 11 bases left in between. CDR1 and CDR2 (germline): LNHDA, SQIVND (reference sequence). This CDR3 contains 15 residues. Here the CDR3 DNA reads TGTGCCAGTAGTATAGTGGAGGGGGATTCCTACGAGCAGTACTTC. Encoded protein: CASSIVEGDSYEQYF.